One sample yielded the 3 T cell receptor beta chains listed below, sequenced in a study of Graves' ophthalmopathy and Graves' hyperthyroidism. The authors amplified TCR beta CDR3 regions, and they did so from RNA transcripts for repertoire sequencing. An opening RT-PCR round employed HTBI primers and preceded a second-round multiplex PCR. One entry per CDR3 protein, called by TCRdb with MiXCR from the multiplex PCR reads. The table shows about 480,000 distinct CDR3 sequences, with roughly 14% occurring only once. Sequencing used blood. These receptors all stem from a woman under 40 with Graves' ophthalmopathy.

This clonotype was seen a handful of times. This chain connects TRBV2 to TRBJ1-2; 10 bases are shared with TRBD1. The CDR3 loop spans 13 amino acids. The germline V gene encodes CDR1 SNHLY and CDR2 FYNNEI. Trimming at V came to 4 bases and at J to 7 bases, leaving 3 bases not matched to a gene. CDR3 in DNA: TGTGCCAGCAGTGGCCGGGACAGGGGTGGCTACACCTTC. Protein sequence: CASSGRDRGGYTF.

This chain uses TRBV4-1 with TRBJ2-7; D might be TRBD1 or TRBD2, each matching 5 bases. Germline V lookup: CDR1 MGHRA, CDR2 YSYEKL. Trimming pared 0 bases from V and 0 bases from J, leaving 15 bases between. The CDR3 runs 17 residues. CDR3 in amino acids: CASSQERAWGSSYEQYF. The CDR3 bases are TGCGCCAGCAGCCAAGAGCGGGCCTGGGGGTCCTCCTACGAGCAGTACTTC.

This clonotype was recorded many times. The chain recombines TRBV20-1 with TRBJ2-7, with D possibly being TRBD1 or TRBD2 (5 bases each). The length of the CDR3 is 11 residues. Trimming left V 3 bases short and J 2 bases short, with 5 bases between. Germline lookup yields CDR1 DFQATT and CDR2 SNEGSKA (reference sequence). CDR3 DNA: TGCAGTGCTAGGGGGGCCTACGAGCAGTACTTC. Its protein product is CSARGAYEQYF.